The next 17 T cell receptor beta chains were all read from a single sample in a study of early T cells in non-severe SARS-CoV-2 infection. TCRdb re-called the 5' RACE reads through MiXCR, storing one row per CDR3 protein. The data contain about 60,000 distinct CDR3 sequences, just under 9% of them singletons. The sample comprised whole blood. The origin of the receptors is an adult who was a healthcare worker with PCR-confirmed SARS-CoV-2 infection or an uninfected control (not recorded which).

This clonotype has ten or more counts. The V and J genes are TRBV28 and TRBJ2-3; D is unresolved. The CDR3 is made up of 14 amino acids. Germline values: CDR1 MDHEN, CDR2 SYDVKM. Trimming took off 6 bases at V and 0 bases at J, with 10 bases between the two ends. CDR3 DNA: TGTGCCAGCAGCCAACAGATTAGCACAGATACGCAGTATTTT. Translating gives CASSQQISTDTQYF.

This clonotype was detected ten times or more. The rearrangement joins TRBV29-1 to TRBJ1-2; 10 bases map to TRBD1. The CDR3 is made up of 17 amino acids. Germline V gives CDR1 SQVTM, CDR2 ANQGSEA. The CDR3 coding sequence is TGCAGTTATAGTTATTCGGGACAGGGGAAAGCTAACTATGGCTACACCTTC. Translation gives CSYSYSGQGKANYGYTF.

There are a few counts of this clonotype. The chain employs TRBV12-3 or TRBV12-4 and TRBJ2-1; the D gene could be TRBD1 or TRBD2 (5 bases each). V gave up 4 bases and J gave up 5 bases, with 9 bases separating them. This CDR3 spans 13 amino acids. The CDR3 loop is CASSSQGHNEQFF. Written as DNA, the CDR3 is TGTGCCAGCAGTTCCCAGGGACACAATGAGCAGTTCTTC.

This clonotype was observed at least ten times. The chain combines TRBV24-1 with TRBJ2-2; 8 positions match TRBD2. Germline V gives CDR1 KGHDR, CDR2 SFDVKD. With V trimmed by 8 bases and J by 5 bases, 3 bases remained unmatched. The CDR3 extends over 13 amino acids. In DNA, the CDR3 is TGTGCCACCACTACTAGCGGAACCGGGGAGCTGTTTTTT. Translation: CATTTSGTGELFF.

This chain connects TRBV6-2 or TRBV6-3 to TRBJ2-3; D is uncertain. The CDR3 runs 16 residues. The V end was cut by 0 bases, the J end by 0 bases, with 10 bases between. Per the germline V gene, CDR1 is MNHEY and CDR2 is SVGEGT. In DNA form, the CDR3 reads TGTGCCAGCAGTTACTCGACACTTAATAGCACAGATACGCAGTATTTT. The encoded protein is CASSYSTLNSTDTQYF.

This clonotype was observed at least ten times. V is TRBV6-2 or TRBV6-3 and J is TRBJ1-1; possibly TRBD1 for D (5 bases). The CDR3 runs 12 residues. Germline V gives CDR1 MNHEY, CDR2 SVGEGT. With 8 bases removed from V and 6 bases from J, the gap between germline ends came to 13 bases. CDR3 protein: CASGTDVAEAFF. The CDR3 region has the DNA TGTGCCAGCGGGACCGATGTCGCTGAAGCTTTCTTT.

Many counts were recorded for this clonotype. The chain joins TRBV7-9 to TRBJ2-5, with D unclear. Germline V lookup: CDR1 SEHNR, CDR2 FQNEAQ (reference sequence). Trimming pared 3 bases from V and 7 bases from J, leaving 12 bases between. CDR3 length: 13 residues. The CDR3 DNA sequence: TGTGCCAGCAGCTTCGGGTCTTCCGTGACCCAGTACTTC. It codes for CASSFGSSVTQYF.

There are a few counts of this clonotype. The V and J genes are TRBV20-1 and TRBJ2-1, with TRBD2 as a possible D gene (5 bases). CDR1 is DFQATT and CDR2 is SNEGSKA in the germline V gene (reference sequence). This CDR3 spans 15 amino acids. The V end was cut by 2 bases, the J end by 0 bases, with 11 bases between. The CDR3 DNA is TGCAGTGCTAGAATTAGCGAAAGCTCCTACAATGAGCAGTTCTTC. This codes for CSARISESSYNEQFF.

The chain has TRBV7-9 and TRBJ2-2, with D possibly being TRBD1 (7 bases). V was trimmed by 3 bases and J by 2 bases, leaving 16 bases between them. CDR1 is SEHNR and CDR2 is FQNEAQ in the germline V gene (reference sequence). There are 17 residues in the CDR3. The CDR3 region has the DNA TGTGCCAGCAGCTTCGCGGGACAGATAATAAACACCGGGGAGCTGTTTTTT. Its protein product is CASSFAGQIINTGELFF.

Many counts were recorded for this clonotype. The rearrangement links TRBV10-1 to TRBJ1-5; 12 nucleotides align to TRBD1. CDR1 WNHNN and CDR2 SYGVQD come from the germline V gene (reference sequence). The CDR3 spans 19 residues. With V trimmed by 5 bases and J by 2 bases, 13 bases remained unmatched. In DNA, the CDR3 is TGCGCCAGCAGTTCCCCGGGACAGGGGGCGAGGTCGGGCAATCAGCCCCAGCATTTT. Its protein product is CASSSPGQGARSGNQPQHF.

The chain joins TRBV24-1 to TRBJ2-1; the D gene is possibly TRBD1 (5 bases). The CDR3 spans 13 residues. V lost 3 bases and J lost 6, with 8 bases in between. CDR1 KGHDR and CDR2 SFDVKD come from the germline V gene. The CDR3 loop is CATSDPGINEQFF. The CDR3 nucleotides are TGTGCCACCAGTGATCCAGGGATCAATGAGCAGTTCTTC.

The chain couples TRBV6-6 to TRBJ2-7, with 8 nucleotides matching TRBD2. V shed 6 bases and J 3 bases; nucleotides not matched to a gene: 7. Germline lookup yields CDR1 MNHNY and CDR2 SVGAGI (reference sequence). The CDR3 length is 14 residues. The CDR3 protein is CASRESGSVYEQYF. For the CDR3, the DNA is TGTGCCAGCAGGGAAAGCGGGAGCGTCTACGAGCAGTACTTC.

V usage is TRBV4-2 and J usage is TRBJ2-5; possible D gene TRBD2, 6 bases. The V end was cut by 0 bases, the J end by 5 bases, with 13 bases between. This CDR3 has 15 residues. Germline assignment: CDR1 LGHNA and CDR2 YNFKEQ. This chain's CDR3 is CASSQEGGARETQYF. The DNA for the CDR3 is TGTGCCAGCAGCCAAGAGGGGGGAGCGCGTGAGACCCAGTACTTC.

There are many counts of this clonotype. The CDR3 DNA sequence: TGTGCCAGCAGTTTATTTCGCGGGAGGGCCGCAGATACGCAGTATTTT. Its translation: CASSLFRGRAADTQYF. This sequence joins TRBV28 and TRBJ2-3; 9 bases map to TRBD2. The CDR3 is 16 residues long. The junction had 6 bases not matched to a gene; V was cut back by 1 base and J by 4 bases. Germline assignment: CDR1 MDHEN and CDR2 SYDVKM.

This clonotype was counted at least ten times. The rearrangement joins TRBV29-1 to TRBJ1-1, with D possibly being TRBD1 (5 bases). V was shortened by 7 bases and J by 4 bases, with 16 bases between the two germline ends. This CDR3 spans 13 amino acids. CDR1 and CDR2 from the germline V gene are SQVTM and ANQGSEA. The CDR3: CSGSRVRGTEAFF. DNA of the CDR3: TGCAGCGGAAGCAGGGTGAGAGGCACTGAAGCTTTCTTT. Based on the CDR3 plus reference TRBV29-1 and TRBJ1-1, the full variable domain is SAVISQKPSRDICQRGTSLTIQCQVDSQVTMMFWYRQQPGQSLTLIATANQGSEATYESGFVIDKFPISRPNLTFSTLTVSNMSPEDSSIYLCSGSRVRGTEAFFGQGTRLTVV.

The V call is TRBV27, the J call TRBJ2-5, with TRBD2 matching over 7 bases. There are 12 residues in the CDR3. CDR1 and CDR2 from the germline V gene are MNHEY and SMNVEV (reference sequence). Trimming cost V 8 bases and J 5 bases; bases outside gene matches: 5. The CDR3 coding sequence is TGTGCCAGCGGGTCTAGCGGCGAGACCCAGTACTTC. Translated, it gives CASGSSGETQYF.

The table lists this clonotype with a few counts. The rearrangement joins TRBV28 to TRBJ1-3; D unresolved. CDR1 and CDR2 from the germline V gene are MDHEN and SYDVKM. V was clipped by 5 bases and J by 8 bases, with 25 bases between them. The CDR3 runs to 17 residues. The CDR3 is CASSPAEFLAPEDTIYF. DNA for the CDR3: TGTGCCAGCAGTCCTGCGGAATTCCTTGCGCCGGAAGACACCATATATTTT.